The clone carrying this T cell receptor (beta chain) was detected only a few times. Seattle enrolled patients during active infection and tracked them longitudinally. The sample comes from a study of blood T cell repertoires in COVID-19. Trimming took 1 base from V and 6 from J; bases not matched to a gene: 8. Germline V CDR1 and CDR2: MNHNS, SASEGT. The CDR3 runs to 16 residues. Authors' analysis steps: From reference gene primer amplification, estimates of nucleated cell counts were derived. Using immunoSEQ multiplex PCR, the repertoire was profiled, and TCRdb retains in-frame clones only, with some absent. V and J calls and clone size are as listed in that table; D and trimming were resolved from the DNA. In the table there are 200,000 to 250,000 clones, more than 80% of which are singletons.

The V call is TRBV6-1, the J call TRBJ1-5, with 8 bases aligning to TRBD1. Sample: peripheral blood. This TCR was sampled from a woman older than 75 with COVID-19, enrolled during active disease. In DNA form, the CDR3 reads TGTGCCAGCAGTGAAGTTCTCAGGGGGCAAAGTCAGCCCCAGCATTTT. Translation: CASSEVLRGQSQPQHF.